This T cell receptor beta chain is from a study of shared clonotypes between healthy human individuals. Study-level points and caveats: In four donors, about 5% of naive CD4 clonotypes appeared in common. Memory subsets had estimated richness that was generally smaller than that of naive subsets. Exclusively blood specimens were collected; tissue repertoires likely differ.

The germline V gene has CDR1 MNHEY and CDR2 SMNVEV (reference sequence). V was pared by 0 bases and J by 7 bases, with 9 bases between. This CDR3 is 14 amino acids long. Naive CD8 cells were CD45RO-negative, positively selected for CCR7, excluding terminally differentiated effector memory CD45RA+ cells. Worth noting for this clone: Its matching antigen is unknown.

Repertoires were generated with immunoSEQ multiplex PCR, while TCRdb's copy carries only in-frame clones and drops some. The table records around 2,000,000 clones, approximately 94% of them present only once. This clonotype was obtained from a man in his late teens or twenties in good health. Some clones in this sample may be carry-over from other donors' samples. This rearrangement joins TRBV27 to TRBJ1-4; a weak D match, TRBD1 (5 bases). The sequenced material came from naive CD8+ T cells from PBMCs. The DNA for the CDR3 is TGTGCCAGCAGTTTATCCGGGACTCTTGAAAAACTGTTTTTT. Amino acid sequence: CASSLSGTLEKLFF.